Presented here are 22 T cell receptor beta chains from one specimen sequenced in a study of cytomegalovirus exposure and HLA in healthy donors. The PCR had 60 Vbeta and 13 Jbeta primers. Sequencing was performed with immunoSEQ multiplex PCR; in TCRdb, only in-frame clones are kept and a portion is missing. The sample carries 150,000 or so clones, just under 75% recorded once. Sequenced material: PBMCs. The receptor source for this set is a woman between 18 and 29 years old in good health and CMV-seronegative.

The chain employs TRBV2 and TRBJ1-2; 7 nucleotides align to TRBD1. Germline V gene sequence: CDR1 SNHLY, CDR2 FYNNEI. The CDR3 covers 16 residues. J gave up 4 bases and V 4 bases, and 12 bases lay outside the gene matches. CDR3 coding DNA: TGTGCCAGCAGTGGACTAACCGGGACAGAAATCTATGGCTACACCTTC. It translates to CASSGLTGTEIYGYTF.

The CDR3, as DNA: TGTGCCAGCAGTAAATGGACAGGGGGGCGGGAGACCCAGTACTTC. Protein: CASSKWTGGRETQYF. The rearrangement joins TRBV28 to TRBJ2-5; 10 bases match TRBD1. The CDR3 loop spans 15 amino acids. The germline V gene encodes CDR1 MDHEN and CDR2 SYDVKM. V lost 5 bases, J lost 5 bases, and 8 bases stayed unmatched.

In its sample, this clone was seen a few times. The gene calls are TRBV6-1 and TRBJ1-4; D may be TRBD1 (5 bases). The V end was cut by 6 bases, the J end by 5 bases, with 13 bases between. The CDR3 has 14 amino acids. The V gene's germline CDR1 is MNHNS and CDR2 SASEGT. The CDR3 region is CASRGGFNNEKLFF. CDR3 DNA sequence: TGTGCCAGCAGGGGGGGTTTCAACAATGAAAAACTGTTTTTT.

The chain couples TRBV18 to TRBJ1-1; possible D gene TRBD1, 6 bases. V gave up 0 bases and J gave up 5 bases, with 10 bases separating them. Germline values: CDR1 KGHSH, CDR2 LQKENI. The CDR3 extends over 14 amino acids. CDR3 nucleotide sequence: TGTGCCAGCTCACCACCTGTGGGGGCGACTGAAGCTTTCTTT. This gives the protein CASSPPVGATEAFF.

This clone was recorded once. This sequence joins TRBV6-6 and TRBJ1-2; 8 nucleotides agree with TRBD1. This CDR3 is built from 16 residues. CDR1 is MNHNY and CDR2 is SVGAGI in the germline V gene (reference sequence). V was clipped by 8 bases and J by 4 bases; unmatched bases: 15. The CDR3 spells CASRGAGGFPIYGYTF. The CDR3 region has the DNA TGTGCCAGCCGCGGGGCAGGGGGCTTCCCTATCTATGGCTACACCTTC.

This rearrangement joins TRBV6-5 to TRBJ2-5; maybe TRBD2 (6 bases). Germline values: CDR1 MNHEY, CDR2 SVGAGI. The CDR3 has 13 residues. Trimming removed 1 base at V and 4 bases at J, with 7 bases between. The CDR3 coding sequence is TGTGCCAGCAGTTACTTGGGAGGAGAGACCCAGTACTTC. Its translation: CASSYLGGETQYF.

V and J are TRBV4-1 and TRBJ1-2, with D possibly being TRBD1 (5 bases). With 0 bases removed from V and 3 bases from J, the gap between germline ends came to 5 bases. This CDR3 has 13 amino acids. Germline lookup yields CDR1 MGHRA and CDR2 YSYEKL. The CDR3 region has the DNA TGCGCCAGCAGCCAAGAGACAGACTATGGCTACACCTTC. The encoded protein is CASSQETDYGYTF.

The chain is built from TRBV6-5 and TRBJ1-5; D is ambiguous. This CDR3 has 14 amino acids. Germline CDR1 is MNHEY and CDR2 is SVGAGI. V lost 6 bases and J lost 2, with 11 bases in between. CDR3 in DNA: TGTGCCAGCAGCCCTATTAGAGGCAATCAGCCCCAGCATTTT. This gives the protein CASSPIRGNQPQHF.

CDR3 sequence (DNA): TGTGCCAGTAGTAGAAAAGCGATTGACAATGAGCAGTTCTTC. This codes for CASSRKAIDNEQFF. The chain joins TRBV19 to TRBJ2-1; no reliable D call. CDR3 length: 14 residues. V lost 4 bases and J 5 bases, leaving 12 bases between the germline ends. The germline CDR1 and CDR2 sequences are LNHDA and SQIVND (reference sequence).

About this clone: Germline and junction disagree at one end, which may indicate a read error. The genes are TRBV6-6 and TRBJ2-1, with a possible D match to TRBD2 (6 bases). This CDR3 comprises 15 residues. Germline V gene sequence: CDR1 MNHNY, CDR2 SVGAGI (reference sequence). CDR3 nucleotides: TGTGCCGGCAGTTACTCTCCTAGCGCTCACAATGAGCAGTTCTTC. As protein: CAGSYSPSAHNEQFF.

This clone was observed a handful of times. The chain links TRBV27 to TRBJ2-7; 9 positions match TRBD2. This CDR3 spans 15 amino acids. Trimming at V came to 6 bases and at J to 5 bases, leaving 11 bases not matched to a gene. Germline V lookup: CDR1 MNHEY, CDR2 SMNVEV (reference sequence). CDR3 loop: CASSPFPSGTHEQYV. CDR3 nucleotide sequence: TGTGCCAGCAGCCCCTTCCCTAGCGGGACCCACGAGCAGTACGTC.

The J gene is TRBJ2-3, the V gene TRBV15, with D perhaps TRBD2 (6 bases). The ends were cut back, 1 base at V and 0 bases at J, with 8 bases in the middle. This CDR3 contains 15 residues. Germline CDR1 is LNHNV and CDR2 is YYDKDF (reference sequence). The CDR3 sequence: CATSRGRDSTDTQYF. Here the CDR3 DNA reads TGTGCCACCAGCAGAGGGAGGGACAGCACAGATACGCAGTATTTT.

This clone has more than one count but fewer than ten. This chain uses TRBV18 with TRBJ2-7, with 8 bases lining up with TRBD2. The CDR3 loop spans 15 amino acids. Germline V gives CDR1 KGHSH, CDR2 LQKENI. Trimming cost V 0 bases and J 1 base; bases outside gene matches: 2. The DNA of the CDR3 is TGTGCCAGCTCACCACCCAGCGGGGGTTCCTACGAGCAGTACTTC. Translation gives CASSPPSGGSYEQYF.

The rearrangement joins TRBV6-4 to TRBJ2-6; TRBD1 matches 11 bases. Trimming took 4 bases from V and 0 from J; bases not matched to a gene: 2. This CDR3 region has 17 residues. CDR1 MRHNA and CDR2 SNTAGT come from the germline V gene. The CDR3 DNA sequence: TGTGCCAGCAGTGGGACAGGGGGCGTCTCTGGGGCCAACGTCCTGACTTTC. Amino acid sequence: CASSGTGGVSGANVLTF.

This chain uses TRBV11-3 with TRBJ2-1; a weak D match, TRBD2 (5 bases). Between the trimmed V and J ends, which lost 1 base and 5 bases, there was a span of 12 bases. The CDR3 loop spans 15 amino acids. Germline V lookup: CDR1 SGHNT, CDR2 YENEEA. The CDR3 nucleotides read TGTGCCAGCAGCTTAGGTAGCGCAAGACACAATGAGCAGTTCTTC. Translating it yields CASSLGSARHNEQFF.

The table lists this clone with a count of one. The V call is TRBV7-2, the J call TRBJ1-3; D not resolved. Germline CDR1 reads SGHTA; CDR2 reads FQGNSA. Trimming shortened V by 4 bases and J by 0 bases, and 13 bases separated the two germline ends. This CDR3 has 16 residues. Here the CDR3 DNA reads TGTGCCAGCAGCTCATCGAGGGCCCTCTCTGGAAACACCATATATTTT. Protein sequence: CASSSSRALSGNTIYF.

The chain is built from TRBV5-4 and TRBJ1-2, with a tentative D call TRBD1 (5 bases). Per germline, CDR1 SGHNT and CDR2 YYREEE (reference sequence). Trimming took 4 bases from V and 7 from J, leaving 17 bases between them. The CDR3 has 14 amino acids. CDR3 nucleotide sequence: TGTGCCAGCAGCCGAGGCCAGGGAAGGGCTGGCTACACCTTC. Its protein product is CASSRGQGRAGYTF.

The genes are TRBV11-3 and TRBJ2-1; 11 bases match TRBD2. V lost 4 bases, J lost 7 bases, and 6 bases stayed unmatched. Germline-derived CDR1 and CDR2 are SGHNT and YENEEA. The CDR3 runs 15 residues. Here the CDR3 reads CASSSLAGGGNEQFF. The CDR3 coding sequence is TGTGCCAGCAGCTCCCTAGCGGGAGGTGGGAATGAGCAGTTCTTC.

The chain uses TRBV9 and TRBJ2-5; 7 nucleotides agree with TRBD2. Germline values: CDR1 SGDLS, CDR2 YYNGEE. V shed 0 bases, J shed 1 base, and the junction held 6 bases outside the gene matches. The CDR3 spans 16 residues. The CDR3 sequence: CASSVVPRGTQETQYF. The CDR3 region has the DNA TGTGCCAGCAGCGTAGTACCGCGGGGGACCCAAGAGACCCAGTACTTC.

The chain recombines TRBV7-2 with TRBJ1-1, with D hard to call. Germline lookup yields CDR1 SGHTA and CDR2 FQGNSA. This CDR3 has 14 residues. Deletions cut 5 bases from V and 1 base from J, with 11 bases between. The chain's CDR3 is CASSVVYGNTEAFF. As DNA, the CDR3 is TGTGCCAGCAGCGTAGTCTATGGGAACACTGAAGCTTTCTTT.

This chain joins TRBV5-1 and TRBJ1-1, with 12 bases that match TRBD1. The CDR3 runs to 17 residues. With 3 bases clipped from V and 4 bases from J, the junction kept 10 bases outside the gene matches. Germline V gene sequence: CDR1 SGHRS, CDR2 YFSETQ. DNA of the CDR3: TGCGCCAGCAGCTCCGGGACAGGGGGCCAAGGACGCACTGAAGCTTTCTTT. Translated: CASSSGTGGQGRTEAFF.

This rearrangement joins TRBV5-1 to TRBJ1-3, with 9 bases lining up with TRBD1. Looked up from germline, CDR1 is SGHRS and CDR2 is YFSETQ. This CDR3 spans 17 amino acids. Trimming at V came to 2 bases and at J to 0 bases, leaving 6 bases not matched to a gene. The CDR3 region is CASSLRTGASSGNTIYF. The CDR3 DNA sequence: TGCGCCAGCAGCTTAAGGACAGGGGCATCCTCTGGAAACACCATATATTTT.